These 19 T cell receptor beta chains were sequenced from one sample in a study of PD-1 blockade in classical Hodgkin lymphoma (dated by TCRdb to 2020 to 2021). In light of the paper, this sample's time point label describes: cycle 1 day 1 (C1D1), immediately before nivolumab initiation. All trial patients had relapsed after autologous stem cell transplantation, with cohorts A, B and C differing in prior brentuximab vedotin exposure. Library preparation used the immunoSEQ multiplex PCR assay. As stored in TCRdb, this immuneACCESS dataset retains in-frame rearrangements with V and J assigned. A fraction of the clones does not appear; measured against another copy, unresolved V genes explain less than half of the discrepancy, and the remainder lacks a known reason. The sample yields 12,000 to 15,000 clones; about 86% were counted once. The top ten clones comprise approximately 4.2% of the sample. The material sequenced was peripheral blood mononuclear cells (PBMCs), taken at baseline. The receptors stem from a human donor with classical Hodgkin lymphoma.

The chain employs TRBV9 and TRBJ2-7; 10 nucleotides line up with TRBD1. Looked up from germline, CDR1 is SGDLS and CDR2 is YYNGEE. The CDR3 is made up of 15 amino acids. The junction had 14 bases not matched to a gene; V was cut back by 7 bases and J by 7 bases. The CDR3 protein is CASSDSRTGGVEQYF. The CDR3 nucleotides are TGTGCCAGCTCCGATAGCCGGACAGGGGGAGTGGAGCAGTACTTC.

This clone was counted between two and nine times. The same CDR3 is also encoded by other DNA sequences in this sample. This rearrangement joins TRBV7-9 to TRBJ1-5; D is perhaps TRBD1 (5 bases). CDR3 length: 13 residues. V gave up 5 bases and J gave up 3 bases, with 8 bases separating them. Germline V lookup: CDR1 SEHNR, CDR2 FQNEAQ (reference sequence). In nucleotides, the CDR3 is TGTGCCAGCAGCCTGGGACCCAATCAGCCCCAGCATTTT. Protein product: CASSLGPNQPQHF.

The chain carries TRBV7-3 and TRBJ2-3; D may be TRBD1 or TRBD2 (5 bases each). Trimming shortened V by 9 bases and J by 3 bases, and 13 bases separated the two germline ends. This CDR3 has 13 residues. The germline gives CDR1 SGHTA, CDR2 FQGTGA. The CDR3 DNA sequence: TGTGCCAGTTCGAGGGGACGTACAGATACGCAGTATTTT. Amino acid sequence: CASSRGRTDTQYF. Full variable domain (outside the CDR3, taken from reference TRBV7-3 and TRBJ2-3): GAGVSQTPSNKVTEKGKYVELRCDPISGHTALYWYRQSLGQGPEFLIYFQGTGAADDSGLPNDRFFAVRPEGSVSTLKIQRTERGDSAVYLCASSRGRTDTQYFGPGTRLTVL.

This clone was seen more than once but under ten times. The gene calls are TRBV27 and TRBJ2-7; a weak D match, TRBD1 (5 bases). Germline CDR1 reads MNHEY; CDR2 reads SMNVEV (reference sequence). The CDR3 runs to 14 residues. The V end lost 3 bases, the J end lost 3 bases, and 12 bases lay between the germline ends. In nucleotides, the CDR3 is TGTGCCAGCAGTTTCGGCAGGGTTGACTACGAGCAGTACTTC. Amino acid sequence: CASSFGRVDYEQYF.

The genes are TRBV2 and TRBJ1-5; TRBD1 matches at 7 bases. Germline CDR1 is SNHLY and CDR2 is FYNNEI. The CDR3 loop spans 14 amino acids. Trimming at V came to 6 bases and at J to 1 base, leaving 3 bases not matched to a gene. CDR3 bases: TGTGCCAGCAGCTCGGACAGGAGCAATCAGCCCCAGCATTTT. Protein sequence: CASSSDRSNQPQHF.

The rearrangement joins TRBV7-3 to TRBJ1-1; TRBD1 matches at 7 bases. The CDR3 contains 13 residues. The junction had 5 bases not matched to a gene; V was cut back by 3 bases and J by 7 bases. Germline CDR1 is SGHTA and CDR2 is FQGTGA. This CDR3 reads CASSLGQNLEAFF. As DNA, the CDR3 is TGTGCCAGCAGCTTGGGACAGAACCTTGAAGCTTTCTTT.

The chain links TRBV7-2 to TRBJ1-1; no definite D call. CDR3 length: 13 residues. Germline assignment: CDR1 SGHTA and CDR2 FQGNSA. Trimming pared 5 bases from V and 4 bases from J, leaving 11 bases between. This CDR3 is CASSIHRPTEAFF. In DNA form, the CDR3 reads TGTGCCAGCAGCATACATCGGCCCACTGAAGCTTTCTTT.

The chain links TRBV7-7 to TRBJ2-3, with D unresolved. V lost 5 bases, J lost 2 bases, and 8 bases lay in between. This CDR3 has 13 residues. Germline V gives CDR1 SSHAT, CDR2 FNYEAQ (reference sequence). CDR3 DNA sequence: TGTGCCAGCAGCCCCGGGCCCACAGATACGCAGTATTTT. It specifies CASSPGPTDTQYF. Looking up the rest from reference TRBV7-7 and TRBJ2-3 gives the full variable domain: GAGVSQSPRYKVTKRGQDVTLRCDPISSHATLYWYQQALGQGPEFLTYFNYEAQPDKSGLPSDRFSAERPEGSISTLTIQRTEQRDSAMYRCASSPGPTDTQYFGPGTRLTVL.

The genes are TRBV10-3 and TRBJ2-6; 7 bases align to TRBD2. Germline CDR1 reads ENHRY; CDR2 reads SYGVKD. This CDR3 is 18 amino acids long. V shed 3 bases, J shed 0 bases, and the junction held 8 bases outside the gene matches. CDR3 sequence (DNA): TGTGCCATCAGTGACCTTGGGGGGGGTACCTCTGGGGCCAACGTCCTGACTTTC. The encoded protein is CAISDLGGGTSGANVLTF.

The chain carries TRBV29-1 and TRBJ2-5; D assignment may be TRBD1 or TRBD2 (5 bases each). There are 14 residues in the CDR3. The germline gives CDR1 SQVTM, CDR2 ANQGSEA. Deletions cut 0 bases from V and 5 bases from J, with 13 bases between. CDR3 coding DNA: TGCAGCGTTGAAGACCCGGGACGACCGGAGACCCAGTACTTC. Translated, it gives CSVEDPGRPETQYF.

The rearrangement links TRBV7-2 to TRBJ2-4; possibly TRBD2 for D (5 bases). The CDR3 sequence is 17 residues long. The V gene lost 3 bases and the J gene lost 0 bases, with 15 bases spanning the gap. Germline V gives CDR1 SGHTA, CDR2 FQGNSA. The CDR3 DNA reads TGTGCCAGCAGCTTGGGCTTTAGCGTCCTAGCCAAAAACATTCAGTACTTC. It encodes CASSLGFSVLAKNIQYF.

Concerning this clone itself: The junction does not match germline at one end; this may be a read error. V gene TRBV7-9 combines with J gene TRBJ1-2, with a tentative D call TRBD1 (6 bases). This CDR3 has 15 residues. From germline, CDR1 is SEHNR and CDR2 FQNEAQ (reference sequence). CDR3 bases: TGTGCCAGCAGCTTAGAGCAGGGGCGTAACAATGGCTACACCTTC. This gives the protein CASSLEQGRNNGYTF.

This clone turned up a few times. This rearrangement joins TRBV9 to TRBJ2-7; 10 bases line up with TRBD1. Germline V lookup: CDR1 SGDLS, CDR2 YYNGEE. The CDR3 is made up of 15 amino acids. J lost 5 bases, V lost 1 base, and 6 bases had no gene match. This CDR3 reads CASSVSRDRGNEQYF. The DNA of the CDR3 is TGTGCCAGCAGCGTATCCCGGGACAGGGGTAACGAGCAGTACTTC.

This clone occurred a few times. This sequence joins TRBV2 and TRBJ2-5; D is undetermined. V was clipped by 4 bases and J by 1 base, with 13 bases between them. Germline-derived CDR1 and CDR2 are SNHLY and FYNNEI. This CDR3 contains 15 residues. This chain's CDR3 is CASSGDGTLQETQYF. The DNA for the CDR3 is TGTGCCAGCAGTGGAGATGGAACCCTCCAAGAGACCCAGTACTTC.

V and J are TRBV5-6 and TRBJ1-2; 7 positions agree with TRBD1. Germline V gene data show CDR1 as SGHDT and CDR2 as YYEEEE. CDR3 size: 14 residues. J lost 6 bases, V lost 4 bases, and 9 bases had no gene match. CDR3 protein: CASSPIDRVDGYTF. The CDR3 DNA is TGTGCCAGCAGCCCCATCGACAGGGTCGATGGCTACACCTTC.

The chain has TRBV14 and TRBJ2-7; no definite D call. This CDR3 spans 16 amino acids. V was cut by 0 bases and J by 2 bases, with 14 bases left in between. Germline loops: CDR1 SGHDN, CDR2 FVKESK. CDR3 in DNA: TGTGCCAGCAGCCAAGATGGAATACCCACTCCCTACGAGCAGTACTTC. Translation: CASSQDGIPTPYEQYF.

V gene TRBV6-5 combines with J gene TRBJ2-7, with no clear D. V was cut by 0 bases and J by 3 bases, with 9 bases left in between. The CDR3 is 14 amino acids. Germline CDR1 is MNHEY and CDR2 is SVGAGI. CDR3: CASSYSGRVYEQYF. The CDR3 DNA is TGTGCCAGCAGTTACTCGGGTAGGGTCTACGAGCAGTACTTC.

This clone was detected once. The rearrangement links TRBV19 to TRBJ2-3, with 11 bases matching TRBD2. The junction had 11 bases not matched to a gene; V was cut back by 6 bases and J by 6 bases. The CDR3 consists of 16 residues. Germline V gene data show CDR1 as LNHDA and CDR2 as SQIVND (reference sequence). The CDR3 DNA is TGTGCCAGTAGGAGAATGACTAGCGGGGCCCGGGATACGCAGTATTTT. Protein product: CASRRMTSGARDTQYF.

A few counts support this clone. The chain employs TRBV6-6 and TRBJ2-2; no clear D. The V gene's germline CDR1 is MNHNY and CDR2 SVGAGI (reference sequence). This CDR3 has 12 amino acids. V lost 1 base and J lost 6, with 3 bases in between. The CDR3 nucleotides read TGTGCCAGCAGTTACTGGGCCGGGGAGCTGTTTTTT. The encoded protein is CASSYWAGELFF.